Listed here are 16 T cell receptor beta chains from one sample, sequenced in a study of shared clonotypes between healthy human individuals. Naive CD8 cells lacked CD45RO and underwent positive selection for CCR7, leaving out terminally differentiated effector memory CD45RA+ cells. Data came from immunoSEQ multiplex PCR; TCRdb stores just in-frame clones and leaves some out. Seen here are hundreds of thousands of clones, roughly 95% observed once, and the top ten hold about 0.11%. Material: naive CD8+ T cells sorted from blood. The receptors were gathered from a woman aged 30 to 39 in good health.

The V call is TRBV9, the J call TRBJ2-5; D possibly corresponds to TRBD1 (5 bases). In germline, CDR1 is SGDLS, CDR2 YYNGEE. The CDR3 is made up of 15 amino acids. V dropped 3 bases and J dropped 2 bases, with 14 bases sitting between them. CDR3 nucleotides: TGTGCCAGCAGCGCTGGGGCAGGGCCGCAAGAGACCCAGTACTTC. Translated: CASSAGAGPQETQYF.

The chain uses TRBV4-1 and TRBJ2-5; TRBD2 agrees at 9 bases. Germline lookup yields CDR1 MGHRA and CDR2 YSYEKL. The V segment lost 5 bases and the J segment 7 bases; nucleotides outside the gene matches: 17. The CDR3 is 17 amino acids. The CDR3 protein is CASSTRRSGRWGVTQYF. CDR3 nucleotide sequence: TGCGCCAGCAGCACACGGAGGAGCGGGAGGTGGGGGGTGACCCAGTACTTC.

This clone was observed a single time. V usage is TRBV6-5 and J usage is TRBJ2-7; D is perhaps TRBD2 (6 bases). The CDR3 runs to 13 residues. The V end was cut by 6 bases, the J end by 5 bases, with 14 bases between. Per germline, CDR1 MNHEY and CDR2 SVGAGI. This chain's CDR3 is CASSTGTLDEQYF. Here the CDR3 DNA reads TGTGCCAGCAGCACCGGGACTTTGGACGAGCAGTACTTC.

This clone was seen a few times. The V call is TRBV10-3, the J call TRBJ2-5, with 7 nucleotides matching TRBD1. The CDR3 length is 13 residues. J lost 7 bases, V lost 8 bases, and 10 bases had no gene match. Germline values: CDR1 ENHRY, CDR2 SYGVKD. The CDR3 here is CAIGEGTDGTQYF. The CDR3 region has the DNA TGTGCCATCGGAGAGGGGACAGACGGGACCCAGTACTTC.

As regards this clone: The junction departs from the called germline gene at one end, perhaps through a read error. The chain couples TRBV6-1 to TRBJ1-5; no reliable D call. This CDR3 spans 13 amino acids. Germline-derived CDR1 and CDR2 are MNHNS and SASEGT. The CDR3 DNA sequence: TGTACCAGCAGCACTGACTTAGTGCCCCCCCAGCATTTT. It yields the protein CTSSTDLVPPQHF.

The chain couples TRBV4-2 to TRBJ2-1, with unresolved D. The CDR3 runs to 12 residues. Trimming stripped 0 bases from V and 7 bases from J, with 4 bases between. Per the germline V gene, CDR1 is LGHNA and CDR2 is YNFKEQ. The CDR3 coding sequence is TGTGCCAGCAGCCAAGAAAGAAATGAGCAGTTCTTC. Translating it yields CASSQERNEQFF.

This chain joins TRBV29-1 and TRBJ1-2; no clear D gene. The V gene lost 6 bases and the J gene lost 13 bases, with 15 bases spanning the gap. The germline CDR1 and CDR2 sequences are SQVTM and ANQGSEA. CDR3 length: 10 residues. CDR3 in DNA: TGCAGCGTGGATGAAAGGGCACCCACCTTC. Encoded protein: CSVDERAPTF. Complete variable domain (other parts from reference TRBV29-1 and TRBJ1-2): SAVISQKPSRDICQRGTSLTIQCQVDSQVTMMFWYRQQPGQSLTLIATANQGSEATYESGFVIDKFPISRPNLTFSTLTVSNMSPEDSSIYLCSVDERAPTFGSGTRLTVV.

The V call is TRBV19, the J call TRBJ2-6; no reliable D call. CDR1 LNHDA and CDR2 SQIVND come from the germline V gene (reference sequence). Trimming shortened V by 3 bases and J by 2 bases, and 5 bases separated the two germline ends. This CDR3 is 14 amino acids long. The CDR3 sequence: CASSITPGANVLTF. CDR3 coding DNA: TGTGCCAGTAGTATCACGCCTGGGGCCAACGTCCTGACTTTC. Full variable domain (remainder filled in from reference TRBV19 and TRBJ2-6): DGGITQSPKYLFRKEGQNVTLSCEQNLNHDAMYWYRQDPGQGLRLIYYSQIVNDFQKGDIAEGYSVSREKKESFPLTVTSAQKNPTAFYLCASSITPGANVLTFGAGSRLTVL.

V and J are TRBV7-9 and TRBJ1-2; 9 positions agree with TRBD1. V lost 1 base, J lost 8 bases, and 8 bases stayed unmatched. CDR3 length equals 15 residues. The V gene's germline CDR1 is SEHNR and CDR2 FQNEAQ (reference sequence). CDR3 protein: CASSLVRTGAPGYTF. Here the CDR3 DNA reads TGTGCCAGCAGCTTAGTTCGGACAGGGGCACCGGGCTACACCTTC.

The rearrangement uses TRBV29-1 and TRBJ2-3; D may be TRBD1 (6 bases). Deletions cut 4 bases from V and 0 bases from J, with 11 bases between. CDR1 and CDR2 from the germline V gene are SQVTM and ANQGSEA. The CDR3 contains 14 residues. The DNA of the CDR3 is TGCAGCGTTGCCGGGACAACTAGCACAGATACGCAGTATTTT. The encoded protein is CSVAGTTSTDTQYF.

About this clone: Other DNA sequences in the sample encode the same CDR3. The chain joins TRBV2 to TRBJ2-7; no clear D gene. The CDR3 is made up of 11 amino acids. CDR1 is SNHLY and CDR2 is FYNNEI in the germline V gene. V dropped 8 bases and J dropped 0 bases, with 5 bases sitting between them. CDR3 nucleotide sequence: TGTGCCAGCGGTAGCTCCTACGAGCAGTACTTC. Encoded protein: CASGSSYEQYF. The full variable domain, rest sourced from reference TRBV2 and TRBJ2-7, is EPEVTQTPSHQVTQMGQEVILRCVPISNHLYFYWYRQILGQKVEFLVSFYNNEISEKSEIFDDQFSVERPDGSNFTLKIRSTKLEDSAMYFCASGSSYEQYFGPGTRLTVT.

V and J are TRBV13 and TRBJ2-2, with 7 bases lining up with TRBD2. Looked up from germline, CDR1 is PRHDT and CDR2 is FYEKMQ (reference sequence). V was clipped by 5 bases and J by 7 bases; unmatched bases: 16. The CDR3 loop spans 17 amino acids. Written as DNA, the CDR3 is TGTGCCAGCAGCACCGGGGGGTTGGCGGGAGATGTCGGGGAGCTGTTTTTT. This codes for CASSTGGLAGDVGELFF.

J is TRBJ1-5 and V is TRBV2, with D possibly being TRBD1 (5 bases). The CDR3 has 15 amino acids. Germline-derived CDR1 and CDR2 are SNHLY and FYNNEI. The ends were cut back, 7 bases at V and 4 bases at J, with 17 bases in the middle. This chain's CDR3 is CASTRGSDTNQPQHF. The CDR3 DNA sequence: TGTGCCAGCACCCGCGGATCGGACACTAATCAGCCCCAGCATTTT.

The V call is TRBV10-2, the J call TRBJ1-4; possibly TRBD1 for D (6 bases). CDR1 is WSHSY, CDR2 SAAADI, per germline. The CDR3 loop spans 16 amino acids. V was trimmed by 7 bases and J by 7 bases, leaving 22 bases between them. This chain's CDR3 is CASTLGWGPVTEKLFF. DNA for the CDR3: TGCGCCAGCACCCTGGGATGGGGGCCGGTCACTGAAAAACTGTTTTTT.

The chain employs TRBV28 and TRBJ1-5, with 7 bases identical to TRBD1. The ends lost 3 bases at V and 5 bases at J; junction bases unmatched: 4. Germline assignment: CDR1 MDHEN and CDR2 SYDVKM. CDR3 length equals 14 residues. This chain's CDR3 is CASSLAQGDQPQHF. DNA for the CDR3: TGTGCCAGCAGTTTGGCGCAGGGGGATCAGCCCCAGCATTTT. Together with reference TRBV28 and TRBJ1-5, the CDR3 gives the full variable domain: DVKVTQSSRYLVKRTGEKVFLECVQDMDHENMFWYRQDPGLGLRLIYFSYDVKMKEKGDIPEGYSVSREKKERFSLILESASTNQTSMYLCASSLAQGDQPQHFGDGTRLSIL.

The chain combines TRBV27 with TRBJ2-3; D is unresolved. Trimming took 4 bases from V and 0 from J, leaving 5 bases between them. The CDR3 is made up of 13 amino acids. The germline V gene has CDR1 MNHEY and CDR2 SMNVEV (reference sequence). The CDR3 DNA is TGTGCCAGCAGTTCTTGGAGCACAGATACGCAGTATTTT. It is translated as CASSSWSTDTQYF.